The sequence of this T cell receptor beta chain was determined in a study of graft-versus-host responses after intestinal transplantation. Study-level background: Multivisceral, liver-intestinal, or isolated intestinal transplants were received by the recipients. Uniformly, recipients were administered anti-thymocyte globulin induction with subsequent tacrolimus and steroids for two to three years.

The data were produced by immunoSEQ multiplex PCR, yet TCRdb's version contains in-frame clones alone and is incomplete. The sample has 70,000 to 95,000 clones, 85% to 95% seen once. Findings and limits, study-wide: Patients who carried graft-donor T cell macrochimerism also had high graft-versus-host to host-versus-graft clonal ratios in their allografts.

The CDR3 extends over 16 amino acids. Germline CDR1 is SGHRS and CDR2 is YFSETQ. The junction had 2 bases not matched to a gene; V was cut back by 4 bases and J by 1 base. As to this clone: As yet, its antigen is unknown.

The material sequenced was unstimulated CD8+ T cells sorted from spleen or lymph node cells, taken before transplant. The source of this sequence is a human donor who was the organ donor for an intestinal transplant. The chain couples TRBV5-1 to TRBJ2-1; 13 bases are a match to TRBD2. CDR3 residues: CASSTTSGRSYNEQFF. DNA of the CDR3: TGCGCCAGCAGCACGACTAGCGGGAGGTCCTACAATGAGCAGTTCTTC.